This TCR beta chain is drawn from a study of sequential checkpoint blockade in melanoma. Study information: First-line arms were nivolumab then ipilimumab, or the reverse, randomized 1:1.

V gave up 8 bases and J gave up 2 bases, with 15 bases separating them. Germline loops: CDR1 MNHNS, CDR2 SASEGT. This CDR3 contains 14 residues. The table came from immunoSEQ multiplex PCR; TCRdb's copy has only in-frame clones and leaves some out. The table has some 30,000 clones, about 89% seen once. This sample's treatment: randomized to nivolumab then ipilimumab (arm A) or the reverse (arm B). DNA-damaging chemotherapy had not been given to any patient beforehand. PBMC sorting kept live CD3+CD8+ cells without CD19 or CD56. Sequences were derived from CD8+ T cells sorted from blood (inferred from file names), sampled from a patient given nivolumab and ipilimumab in sequence. This chain links TRBV6-1 with TRBJ1-1, with D possibly TRBD1 on 6 matching bases. This sequence originates from a human donor with melanoma. CDR3 region: CASSLWGGNTEAFF. The CDR3 nucleotides read TGTGCCAGCTCCCTCTGGGGGGGCAACACTGAAGCTTTCTTT.